The 21 T cell receptor beta chains below were found in one sample sequenced in a study of blood T cell repertoires in COVID-19. Produced via immunoSEQ multiplex PCR; TCRdb's table is partial and in-frame only. The sample yields some 190,000 clones, roughly 80% seen once. The sample taken for sequencing was peripheral blood. These receptors were collected from a woman at least 80 years old with COVID-19, enrolled during active disease.

The genes are TRBV6-5 and TRBJ2-3, with D possibly being TRBD1 (5 bases). Germline values: CDR1 MNHEY, CDR2 SVGAGI. Trimming shortened V by 0 bases and J by 4 bases, and 11 bases separated the two germline ends. There are 15 residues in the CDR3. The CDR3 nucleotides read TGTGCCAGCAGTTACTCCCAGGGCCGTTCAGATACGCAGTATTTT. It yields the protein CASSYSQGRSDTQYF.

The J gene is TRBJ1-5, the V gene TRBV5-5, with 9 bases that match TRBD1. The CDR3 extends over 14 amino acids. V shed 4 bases and J 11 bases; nucleotides not matched to a gene: 10. Germline-derived CDR1 and CDR2 are SGHKS and YYEKEE (reference sequence). The CDR3 DNA reads as TGTGCCAGCAGCCCCGGACAGGGGCCAGGGGCCCAGCATTTT. This sequence encodes CASSPGQGPGAQHF.

A remark on this clone: At one end, the junction sequence differs from germline, possibly due to a read error. V and J are TRBV6-5 and TRBJ2-5; D might be TRBD2 (6 bases). The CDR3 contains 12 residues. The germline V gene has CDR1 MNHEY and CDR2 SVGAGI. The CDR3 DNA reads TGTGCCAGCAGTTGGGGGGAAGAGTCCCAGTACTTC. Its translation is CASSWGEESQYF.

J is TRBJ1-1 and V is TRBV5-1; 7 bases are shared with TRBD1. The CDR3 has 18 residues. V was clipped by 4 bases and J by 4 bases; unmatched bases: 19. Germline CDR1 is SGHRS and CDR2 is YFSETQ. CDR3 DNA sequence: TGCGCCAGCAGCCACCGTCCTCCCACCCCAGGGGGTATCACTGAAGCTTTCTTT. Its protein product is CASSHRPPTPGGITEAFF. Filled out from reference TRBV5-1 and TRBJ1-1, the complete variable domain reads KAGVTQTPRYLIKTRGQQVTLSCSPISGHRSVSWYQQTPGQGLQFLFEYFSETQRNKGNFPGRFSGRQFSNSRSEMNVSTLELGDSALYLCASSHRPPTPGGITEAFFGQGTRLTVV.

The gene calls are TRBV6-6 and TRBJ1-3, with a weak D call TRBD1 (6 bases). The CDR3 spans 14 residues. V was shortened by 4 bases and J by 2 bases, with 9 bases between the two germline ends. From germline, CDR1 is MNHNY and CDR2 SVGAGI (reference sequence). This chain's CDR3 is CASSSGQPGNTIYF. CDR3 nucleotide sequence: TGTGCCAGCAGTTCCGGACAGCCTGGAAACACCATATATTTT.

This clone was observed a few times. This chain joins TRBV6-5 and TRBJ1-6; D is possibly TRBD1 (6 bases). Germline CDR1 MNHEY, CDR2 SVGAGI. Trimming stripped 5 bases from V and 5 bases from J, with 10 bases between. The CDR3 sequence is 14 residues long. CDR3 nucleotide sequence: TGTGCCAGCAGTCTCACAGGGAATAATTCACCCCTCCACTTT. It encodes CASSLTGNNSPLHF.

The chain is built from TRBV29-1 and TRBJ1-1; the D is unclear. The CDR3 loop spans 12 amino acids. Per the germline V gene, CDR1 is SQVTM and CDR2 is ANQGSEA. Deletions cut 8 bases from V and 5 bases from J, with 15 bases between. CDR3 sequence: CSCQDSRTEAFF. The CDR3, as DNA: TGCAGCTGTCAGGACTCCAGAACTGAAGCTTTCTTT.

This clone was seen only a few times. The V and J genes are TRBV2 and TRBJ1-6, with D uncertain. This CDR3 has 13 residues. Deletions cut 4 bases from V and 7 bases from J, with 8 bases between. Germline V gene sequence: CDR1 SNHLY, CDR2 FYNNEI. The CDR3 DNA reads as TGTGCCAGCAGTGCACAGATAAATTCACCCCTCCACTTT. It codes for CASSAQINSPLHF.

In its sample, this clone was seen once. This sequence joins TRBV7-9 and TRBJ2-7, with D tentatively TRBD2 (6 bases). Trimming left V 2 bases short and J 6 bases short, with 11 bases between. The CDR3 is 13 residues long. From germline, CDR1 is SEHNR and CDR2 FQNEAQ (reference sequence). CDR3 DNA sequence: TGTGCCAGCAGCTTAAGTGGAGGGGCCGAGCAGTACTTC. This encodes CASSLSGGAEQYF.

The CDR3 DNA is TGTGCCAGCAGTGCAGGCAGCGGGAGAGGATATGAGCAGTTCTTC. It is translated as CASSAGSGRGYEQFF. The V and J genes are TRBV2 and TRBJ2-1, with TRBD2 matching 8 bases. The junction had 10 bases not matched to a gene; V was cut back by 4 bases and J by 8 bases. The CDR3 covers 15 residues. CDR1 is SNHLY and CDR2 is FYNNEI in the germline V gene.

The chain couples TRBV5-1 to TRBJ2-2; D gene ambiguous. The CDR3 is 14 residues long. Trimming removed 6 bases at V and 6 bases at J, with 15 bases between. In germline, CDR1 is SGHRS, CDR2 YFSETQ. Here the CDR3 reads CASNTALSAGELFF. DNA of the CDR3: TGCGCCAGCAATACCGCCCTGAGCGCCGGGGAGCTGTTTTTT.

This chain uses TRBV5-1 with TRBJ1-1, with D perhaps matching TRBD1 (5 bases). Germline V gives CDR1 SGHRS, CDR2 YFSETQ. The CDR3 totals 14 residues. Trimming left V 4 bases short and J 1 base short, with 11 bases between. The CDR3 reads CASSAAQGNTEAFF. The DNA of the CDR3 is TGCGCCAGCAGCGCGGCGCAGGGGAACACTGAAGCTTTCTTT.

This chain links TRBV7-9 with TRBJ1-4; D may be TRBD1 (6 bases). The CDR3 is 15 amino acids. Trimming removed 0 bases at V and 7 bases at J, with 12 bases between. CDR1 SEHNR and CDR2 FQNEAQ come from the germline V gene (reference sequence). The CDR3 nucleotides read TGTGCCAGCAGCTTAGCGCTTGCAGGGGTTGAAAAACTGTTTTTT. It translates to CASSLALAGVEKLFF.

Only a few counts were recorded for this clone. The rearrangement joins TRBV20-1 to TRBJ1-2, with unresolved D. This CDR3 region has 11 residues. Germline CDR1 is DFQATT and CDR2 is SNEGSKA (reference sequence). Trimming took 3 bases from V and 8 from J, leaving 10 bases between them. The CDR3 spells CSARRGGGYTF. The CDR3 DNA follows: TGCAGTGCTAGGCGAGGTGGCGGCTACACCTTC.

The CDR3 DNA reads TGCGCCAGCAGCCCCCCCCCAGGGGAAGCTTTCTTT. It encodes CASSPPPGEAFF. This chain uses TRBV5-1 with TRBJ1-1; a possible D gene is TRBD1 (5 bases). The CDR3 totals 12 residues. Per the germline V gene, CDR1 is SGHRS and CDR2 is YFSETQ. Trimming shortened V by 4 bases and J by 8 bases, and 12 bases separated the two germline ends.

The chain couples TRBV19 to TRBJ1-6; 7 nucleotides line up with TRBD1. This CDR3 is built from 16 residues. The trim removed 5 bases at V and 10 bases at J, leaving 14 bases unmatched. CDR1 is LNHDA and CDR2 is SQIVND in the germline V gene (reference sequence). This CDR3 reads CASSENRGGFGSPLHF. The CDR3 DNA sequence: TGTGCCAGTAGTGAGAACAGGGGCGGATTTGGATCACCCCTCCACTTT.

The J gene is TRBJ1-4, the V gene TRBV6-6; no firm D call. Germline CDR1 is MNHNY and CDR2 is SVGAGI (reference sequence). V was pared by 5 bases and J by 0 bases, with 13 bases between. The CDR3 is 16 amino acids. The CDR3 is CASSHGSLATNEKLFF. Written as DNA, the CDR3 is TGTGCCAGCAGTCACGGGAGTCTTGCAACTAATGAAAAACTGTTTTTT.

This chain joins TRBV6-4 and TRBJ1-5; no clear D gene. CDR3 size: 14 residues. V was trimmed by 5 bases and J by 2 bases, leaving 10 bases between them. Germline V CDR1 and CDR2: MRHNA, SNTAGT. CDR3 sequence: CASSQEVGNQPQHF. CDR3 nucleotide sequence: TGTGCCAGCAGTCAGGAGGTTGGCAATCAGCCCCAGCATTTT.

This rearrangement joins TRBV6-5 to TRBJ1-4, with TRBD1 as a possible D gene (6 bases). The CDR3 loop spans 15 amino acids. Trimming stripped 7 bases from V and 5 bases from J, with 17 bases between. CDR1 and CDR2 (germline): MNHEY, SVGAGI. The CDR3 here is CASTGSGTQNEKLFF. For the CDR3, the DNA is TGTGCCAGCACTGGATCAGGGACACAAAATGAAAAACTGTTTTTT.

The chain recombines TRBV5-1 with TRBJ2-1; 13 bases fit TRBD2. The CDR3 contains 16 residues. V shed 4 bases, J shed 10 bases, and the junction held 11 bases outside the gene matches. Germline assignment: CDR1 SGHRS and CDR2 YFSETQ. The CDR3 loop is CASSTGTSGVPGEQFF. For the CDR3, the DNA is TGCGCCAGCAGCACCGGGACTAGCGGGGTACCAGGGGAGCAGTTCTTC.

CDR3: CASSTGTGDYGYTF. Here the CDR3 DNA reads TGTGCCAGCAGCACCGGGACAGGGGATTATGGCTACACCTTC. The chain couples TRBV7-9 to TRBJ1-2; 10 positions match TRBD1. After removal of 5 bases from V and 5 bases from J, the junction contained 5 bases not matched to a gene. Germline lookup yields CDR1 SEHNR and CDR2 FQNEAQ (reference sequence). The CDR3 runs 14 residues. Together with reference TRBV7-9 and TRBJ1-2, the CDR3 gives the full variable domain: DTGVSQNPRHKITKRGQNVTFRCDPISEHNRLYWYRQTLGQGPEFLTYFQNEAQLEKSRLLSDRFSAERPKGSFSTLEIQRTEQGDSAMYLCASSTGTGDYGYTFGSGTRLTVV.